These T cell receptor beta chains were read from a single sample in a study of shared clonotypes between healthy human individuals. Produced via immunoSEQ multiplex PCR; TCRdb's table is partial and in-frame only. The sample has more than 500,000 clones, approximately 95% seen once; the top ten hold under 0.065%. The specimen was naive CD4+ T cells sorted from blood. The receptors were gathered from a woman under 40 in good health. The conserved cysteine and the conserved F or W are not part of the CDR3 here. A D gene is named only where the DNA matches it firmly.

V: TRBV11-2
D: -
CDR3: ASSLVVPRNTEAF

V: TRBV6-6
D: -
CDR3: ASSKFGDYEQY

V: TRBV6-5
D: -
CDR3: ASSYSPGSATEAF

V: TRBV29-1
D: -
CDR3: SVAVGAAGELF

V: TRBV6-1
D: -
CDR3: ASSGTYSYNSPLH

V: TRBV10-3
D: -
CDR3: AISVIGNTIY

V: TRBV5-6
D: -
CDR3: ASSNPPNWEDTEAF

V: TRBV6-5
D: TRBD2
CDR3: ASSYLTSGSRDTQY

V: TRBV2
D: -
CDR3: ASSETGDTEAF

V: TRBV7-2
D: -
CDR3: ASSSNTDTQY

V: TRBV6-1
D: -
CDR3: ASSESQASYEQY

V: TRBV6-4
D: -
CDR3: ASSDPPSGGGFHEQY

V: TRBV19
D: -
CDR3: ASSIAHGANVLT

V: TRBV7-9
D: -
CDR3: ASSSRGGSSGNTIY

V: TRBV27
D: -
CDR3: ASRARSSYNEQF

V: TRBV6-6
D: -
CDR3: ASSPRRGTKETQY

V: TRBV7-9
D: TRBD2
CDR3: ASSLVAGGPSSYNEQF

V: TRBV11-3
D: TRBD2
CDR3: ASSNTQLAGGTDTQY

V: TRBV28
D: TRBD2
CDR3: ASNRGTSGTGELF

V: TRBV6-9
D: -
CDR3: ASRFGRLVRYEQY

V: TRBV28
D: -
CDR3: ASSQPGAQY

V: TRBV2
D: -
CDR3: AIQRPSYNEQF

V: TRBV19
D: -
CDR3: ASSRSGQIYEQY

V: TRBV27
D: TRBD2
CDR3: ASSFGRSRGENSYEQY

V: TRBV28
D: -
CDR3: ASRAGLTQY

V: TRBV5-3
D: TRBD2
CDR3: ARSLAPSASGSTDTQY

V: TRBV5-1
D: -
CDR3: ASSYRTGESTGEQY

V: TRBV4-1
D: TRBD1
CDR3: ASSRGQASFMRNNEKLF

V: TRBV5-8
D: -
CDR3: ASSPTGRGEKLF

V: TRBV28
D: -
CDR3: ASSPPPSYGYT

V: TRBV5-4
D: TRBD2
CDR3: ASSMNREAMKQY